Given below is one T cell receptor beta chain in context. Antigen specificity is unknown. The sample is drawn from a study of radiation and T cells in renal cell carcinoma. Sequenced by immunoSEQ multiplex PCR; TCRdb stores in-frame clones only, minus some. Of 95,000 to 150,000 clones listed, roughly 80% are singletons. General study results and limits: From baseline, blood top tumor clonotypes peaked at 2 weeks post-radiation.

Germline CDR1 is LNHDA and CDR2 is SQIVND (reference sequence). Losses at the gene ends were 5 bases for V and 1 base for J; bases not matched to a gene: 10. The CDR3 runs to 16 residues. Time point given: baseline pretreatment blood. Specified treatment: 15 Gy SBRT to primary tumor, nephrectomy 4 weeks later. Radiation-treated patients gave blood at baseline, week 2 and week 4. The tumor was a clear cell renal cell carcinoma. This clonotype originated in a woman aged 55-75 years with renal cell carcinoma. The rearrangement uses TRBV19 and TRBJ2-7, with TRBD1 identical over 8 bases. The specimen was blood, collected from a patient whose treatment included radiotherapy and nephrectomy. The CDR3 loop is CASSGHPTGASYEQYF. The DNA for the CDR3 is TGTGCCAGTAGTGGACACCCGACAGGGGCTTCCTACGAGCAGTACTTC.